There are many counts of the clone carrying this T cell receptor beta chain. Unique molecular identifiers were used in preparing the TCRbeta library. A single record per CDR3 protein comes from TCRdb applying MiXCR to the PCR reads. The sample has hundreds of thousands of distinct CDR3 sequences; about a tenth are singletons. The data originate from a study of T-cell reconstitution after alpha-beta-depleted transplantation in children. V shed 6 bases and J shed 2 bases, with 16 bases lying between them. CDR3 length equals 15 residues. Per germline, CDR1 LNHDA and CDR2 SQIVND (reference sequence). This TCR was sampled from a human donor who donated a stem cell graft to a child with acute lymphoblastic leukemia. This sequence joins TRBV19 and TRBJ1-1, with a possible D match to TRBD1 (5 bases). Source: PBMCs from the stem cell graft donor, taken from the stem cell graft. The CDR3 sequence is CASRRPAGYNTEAFF. As DNA, the CDR3 is TGTGCCAGTAGGCGGCCAGCAGGGTACAACACTGAAGCTTTCTTT.